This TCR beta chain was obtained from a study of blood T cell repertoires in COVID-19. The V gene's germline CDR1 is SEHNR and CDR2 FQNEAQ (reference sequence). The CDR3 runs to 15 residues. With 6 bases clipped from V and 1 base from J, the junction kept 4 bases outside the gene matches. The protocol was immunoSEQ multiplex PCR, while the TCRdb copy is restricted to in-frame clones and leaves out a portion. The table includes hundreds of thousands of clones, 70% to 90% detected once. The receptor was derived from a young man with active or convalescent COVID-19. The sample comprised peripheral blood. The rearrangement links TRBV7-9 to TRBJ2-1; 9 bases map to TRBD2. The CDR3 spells CASRGLAGSYNEQFF. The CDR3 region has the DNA TGTGCCAGCAGGGGCCTAGCGGGGTCCTACAATGAGCAGTTCTTC.